Below are 4 T cell receptor beta chains sequenced from a single sample in a study of cytomegalovirus exposure and HLA in healthy donors (dated by TCRdb to about 2017). Libraries were prepared through the immunoSEQ multiplex PCR assay. The multiplex PCR relied on a mix of 60 forward primers for TCR Vbeta segments and 13 reverse primers for TCR Jbeta segments. In TCRdb, the immuneACCESS table is reduced to in-frame sequences with V and J assigned. These tables do not hold every clone; where another copy was compared, an unresolved V gene accounts for under half, and the others remain unexplained. The sample table contains 120,000 or so clones; only one count was recorded for roughly 78% of them. The ten biggest clones cover 3% to 4% of the sample. Source material: PBMCs. These receptors all stem from a male donor in good health and CMV-seronegative.

The V and J genes are TRBV6-5 and TRBJ1-1; D gene ambiguous. V lost 0 bases, J lost 2 bases, and 4 bases lay in between. The germline V gene has CDR1 MNHEY and CDR2 SVGAGI. The CDR3 runs 13 residues. In DNA form, the CDR3 reads TGTGCCAGCAGTTACTCAGCTAACACTGAAGCTTTCTTT. It yields the protein CASSYSANTEAFF.

J is TRBJ1-1 and V is TRBV6-5; D ambiguous. The CDR3 is 15 amino acids. Per the germline V gene, CDR1 is MNHEY and CDR2 is SVGAGI. Trimming pared 6 bases from V and 1 base from J, leaving 15 bases between. CDR3 sequence reads: CASRNSGAPNTEAFF. The CDR3 DNA reads TGTGCCAGCAGGAACTCAGGCGCCCCGAACACTGAAGCTTTCTTT.

This clone occurred a few times. The rearrangement uses TRBV18 and TRBJ1-6, with 9 bases aligning to TRBD1. Germline values: CDR1 KGHSH, CDR2 LQKENI. The CDR3 extends over 15 amino acids. V shed 3 bases and J 11 bases; nucleotides not matched to a gene: 8. The CDR3 sequence is CASSPGQGIDPPLHF. Here the CDR3 DNA reads TGTGCCAGCTCACCGGGACAGGGTATTGATCCACCCCTCCACTTT.

The chain carries TRBV10-1 and TRBJ1-5; maybe TRBD1 (6 bases). The V gene lost 5 bases and the J gene lost 14 bases, with 19 bases spanning the gap. Germline V CDR1 and CDR2: WNHNN, SYGVQD (reference sequence). The CDR3 loop spans 13 amino acids. CDR3: CASSPRTALSKHF. Written as DNA, the CDR3 is TGCGCCAGCAGTCCCAGGACAGCCCTAAGTAAGCATTTT.